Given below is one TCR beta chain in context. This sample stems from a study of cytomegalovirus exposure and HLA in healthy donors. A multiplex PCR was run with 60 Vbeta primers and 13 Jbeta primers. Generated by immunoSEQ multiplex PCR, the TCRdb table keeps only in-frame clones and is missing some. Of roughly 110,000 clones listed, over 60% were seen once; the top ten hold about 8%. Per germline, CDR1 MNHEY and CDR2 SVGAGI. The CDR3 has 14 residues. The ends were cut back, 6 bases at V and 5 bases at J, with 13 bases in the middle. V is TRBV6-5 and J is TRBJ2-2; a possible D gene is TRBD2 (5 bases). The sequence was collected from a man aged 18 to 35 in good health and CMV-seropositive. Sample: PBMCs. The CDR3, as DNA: TGTGCCAGCAGCTCCACTCCGGGGACCGGGGAGCTGTTTTTT. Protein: CASSSTPGTGELFF.